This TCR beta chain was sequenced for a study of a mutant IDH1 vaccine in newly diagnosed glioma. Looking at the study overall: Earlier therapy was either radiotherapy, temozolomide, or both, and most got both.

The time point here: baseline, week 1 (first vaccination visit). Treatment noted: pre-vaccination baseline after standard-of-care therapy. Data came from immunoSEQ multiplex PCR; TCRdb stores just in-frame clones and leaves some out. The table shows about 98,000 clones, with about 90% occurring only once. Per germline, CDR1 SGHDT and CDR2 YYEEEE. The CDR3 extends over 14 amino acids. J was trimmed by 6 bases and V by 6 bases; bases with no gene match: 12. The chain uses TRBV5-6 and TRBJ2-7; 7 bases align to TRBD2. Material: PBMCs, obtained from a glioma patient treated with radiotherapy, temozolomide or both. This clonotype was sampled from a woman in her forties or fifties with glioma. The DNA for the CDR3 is TGTGCCAGCAATTCGGGCGGGGGAGGCGGCGAGCAGTACTTC. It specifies CASNSGGGGGEQYF.